This TCR beta chain emerged from a study of shared clonotypes between healthy human individuals. The study, taken as a whole, reports: Estimated clonotype richness was generally higher in naive than memory subsets.

As regards this clone: As yet, its antigen is unknown.

Germline CDR1 is MNHEY and CDR2 is SMNVEV (reference sequence). Germline trimming cut 0 bases from V and 0 bases from J; bases unmatched to any gene: 1. CDR3 length: 16 amino acids. Clones were read by immunoSEQ multiplex PCR, and TCRdb kept only the in-frame ones, dropping some. The table records over 2 million clones, about 90% of them present only once. This rearrangement joins TRBV27 to TRBJ2-2; TRBD2 aligns across 7 bases. The sequenced sample was naive CD4+ T cells from PBMCs. The subset is: CD45RA+ positively selected. This TCR came from a man in his late teens or twenties in good health. Some clones in this sample may be carry-over from other donors' samples. CDR3 DNA: TGTGCCAGCAGTTTATCCGGGACTACGAACACCGGGGAGCTGTTTTTT. Its translation is CASSLSGTTNTGELFF.